The 27 T cell receptor beta chains given below trace back to one sample, sequenced in a study of PD-1 blockade in classical Hodgkin lymphoma. Using immunoSEQ multiplex PCR, the repertoire was profiled, and TCRdb retains in-frame clones only, with some absent. This sample carries thousands of clones, approximately 81% of them seen once, and the ten largest clones take approximately 3.6%. Each patient experienced a relapse that followed autologous stem cell transplantation, and brentuximab vedotin exposure varied. The CD4+ T cells used were purified from thawed PBMCs through magnetic negative selection. Sequencing was performed on CD4+ T cells from blood, taken at baseline. Receptor source: a human donor with classical Hodgkin lymphoma.

V usage is TRBV6-1 and J usage is TRBJ2-3, with 9 bases matching TRBD2. There are 16 residues in the CDR3. Looked up from germline, CDR1 is MNHNS and CDR2 is SASEGT. V trimming: 4 bases; J trimming: 4 bases; junction bases outside the gene matches: 9. The CDR3: CASSAEQRGAPDTQYF. In DNA, the CDR3 is TGTGCCAGCAGTGCCGAGCAGCGGGGGGCCCCAGATACGCAGTATTTT.

This sequence joins TRBV6-5 and TRBJ1-1; D is perhaps TRBD1 (5 bases). Per the germline V gene, CDR1 is MNHEY and CDR2 is SVGAGI. The CDR3 sequence is 15 residues long. V was pared by 6 bases and J by 6 bases, with 20 bases between. Here the CDR3 DNA reads TGTGCCAGCAGCAGAATGACCGGCGGGGGTGCTGAAGCTTTCTTT. It specifies CASSRMTGGGAEAFF.

This clone is large in the sample. In the same sample, other DNA sequences code for this CDR3. V usage is TRBV6-6 and J usage is TRBJ1-1; 7 bases are a match to TRBD1. The CDR3 contains 14 residues. J lost 0 bases, V lost 6 bases, and 4 bases had no gene match. Germline CDR1 is MNHNY and CDR2 is SVGAGI (reference sequence). The CDR3 sequence is CASSPTGMNTEAFF. The CDR3 DNA reads as TGTGCCAGCAGCCCGACAGGGATGAACACTGAAGCTTTCTTT.

Notes on this clone: Mismatch with germline at one junction end may stem from a read error. The chain links TRBV7-7 to TRBJ2-3; D possibly corresponds to TRBD2 (5 bases). There are 14 residues in the CDR3. Germline V gene lookup returns CDR1 SSHAT and CDR2 FNYEAQ (reference sequence). The CDR3 is CASSRLGDTDTQYF. CDR3 sequence (DNA): TGTGCTAGCAGCCGACTGGGAGACACAGATACGCAGTATTTT.

CDR3 residues: CASTLETGSGNTIYF. The CDR3 bases are TGCGCCAGCACCCTGGAGACGGGCTCTGGAAACACCATATATTTT. This rearrangement joins TRBV5-1 to TRBJ1-3; the D is unclear. The CDR3 is made up of 15 amino acids. CDR1 SGHRS and CDR2 YFSETQ come from the germline V gene. Trimming cost V 6 bases and J 0 bases, with 13 bases left between them.

The CDR3 sequence is CASSQTGNTGELFF. DNA for the CDR3: TGTGCCAGCAGCCAGACAGGGAACACCGGGGAGCTGTTTTTT. The rearrangement uses TRBV7-2 and TRBJ2-2, with a possible D match to TRBD1 (6 bases). The germline V and J ends were trimmed by 5 bases and 1 base, with 8 bases remaining between them. In germline, CDR1 is SGHTA, CDR2 FQGNSA. This CDR3 contains 14 residues.

The V gene is TRBV6-6, the J gene TRBJ1-2; D gene ambiguous. This CDR3 is built from 15 residues. The germline gives CDR1 MNHNY, CDR2 SVGAGI (reference sequence). V dropped 7 bases and J dropped 3 bases, with 18 bases sitting between them. The CDR3 bases are TGTGCCAGCATTACCGACCGGGCCACCCACTATGGCTACACCTTC. Its translation is CASITDRATHYGYTF.

This clone is a singleton in its sample. The chain joins TRBV11-2 to TRBJ2-1; D is perhaps TRBD1 or TRBD2 (6 bases each). Germline CDR1 and CDR2: SGHAT and FQNNGV. The germline V and J ends were trimmed by 4 bases and 7 bases, with 17 bases remaining between them. CDR3 length: 15 amino acids. This CDR3 reads CASSSTLQGGNEQFF. The CDR3 region has the DNA TGTGCCAGCAGCTCTACACTACAGGGAGGTAATGAGCAGTTCTTC. Combining the CDR3 with reference TRBV11-2 and TRBJ2-1 gives the whole variable domain EAGVAQSPRYKIIEKRQSVAFWCNPISGHATLYWYQQILGQGPKLLIQFQNNGVVDDSQLPKDRFSAERLKGVDSTLKIQPAKLEDSAVYLCASSSTLQGGNEQFFGPGTRLTVL.

With regard to this clone: Its ends do not fully match the called genes, so a read error is possible. The gene calls are TRBV5-5 and TRBJ1-1; D remains unclear. The CDR3 length is 15 residues. Germline V CDR1 and CDR2: SGHKS, YYEKEE (reference sequence). CDR3 sequence reads: CASSPTGPLNPEAFF. The CDR3 DNA reads TGTGCCAGCAGCCCAACCGGACCCTTGAACCCTGAAGCTTTCTTT.

The chain uses TRBV19 and TRBJ1-1; D not resolved. V lost 4 bases and J lost 1, with 10 bases in between. There are 14 residues in the CDR3. Germline values: CDR1 LNHDA, CDR2 SQIVND (reference sequence). Here the CDR3 reads CASSKSFGNTEAFF. The CDR3 coding sequence is TGTGCCAGTAGTAAGAGCTTCGGGAACACTGAAGCTTTCTTT.

There are a few counts of this clone. V and J are TRBV28 and TRBJ1-2; D uncertain. Germline V lookup: CDR1 MDHEN, CDR2 SYDVKM. Deletions cut 4 bases from V and 5 bases from J, with 11 bases between. There are 13 residues in the CDR3. The CDR3 bases are TGTGCCAGCAGTTATAGGGCCGATTATGGCTACACCTTC. Translation: CASSYRADYGYTF.

The chain combines TRBV6-1 with TRBJ1-2; D unresolved. The V end was cut by 2 bases, the J end by 4 bases, with 5 bases between. Germline loops: CDR1 MNHNS, CDR2 SASEGT. The length of the CDR3 is 12 residues. CDR3: CASSERGYGYTF. The CDR3 coding sequence is TGTGCCAGCAGTGAACGAGGCTATGGCTACACCTTC.

The CDR3 spells CASSPRQGSGNEQFF. As DNA, the CDR3 is TGTGCCAGCAGCCCTAGACAGGGGTCAGGCAATGAGCAGTTCTTC. The genes are TRBV11-2 and TRBJ2-1; 8 nucleotides agree with TRBD1. J was trimmed by 6 bases and V by 5 bases; bases with no gene match: 9. Germline loops: CDR1 SGHAT, CDR2 FQNNGV. This CDR3 spans 15 amino acids.

The chain joins TRBV7-9 to TRBJ2-6; 8 nucleotides line up with TRBD1. After removal of 1 base from V and 5 bases from J, the junction contained 7 bases not matched to a gene. CDR1 SEHNR and CDR2 FQNEAQ come from the germline V gene (reference sequence). CDR3 length equals 17 residues. CDR3 in amino acids: CASSLGDRSFWANVLTF. The DNA of the CDR3 is TGTGCCAGCAGCTTAGGGGACAGGTCCTTCTGGGCCAACGTCCTGACTTTC.

The J gene is TRBJ2-7, the V gene TRBV6-6, with 8 bases lining up with TRBD1. The trim removed 4 bases at V and 6 bases at J, leaving 2 bases unmatched. Germline CDR1 MNHNY, CDR2 SVGAGI (reference sequence). This CDR3 is built from 12 residues. CDR3 amino acids: CASSSRGREQYF. DNA of the CDR3: TGTGCCAGCAGTTCCAGGGGGCGCGAGCAGTACTTC.

This clone was recorded once. The V gene is TRBV4-1, the J gene TRBJ1-3; D unclear. CDR3 length: 15 residues. Looked up from germline, CDR1 is MGHRA and CDR2 is YSYEKL. Between the trimmed V and J ends, which lost 1 base and 2 bases, there was a span of 9 bases. CDR3 amino acids: CASSQVSTTGNTIYF. The CDR3 bases are TGCGCCAGCAGCCAAGTCAGTACGACTGGAAACACCATATATTTT.

The J gene is TRBJ2-3, the V gene TRBV9; a weak D match, TRBD2 (6 bases). Trimming stripped 7 bases from V and 2 bases from J, with 23 bases between. The V gene's germline CDR1 is SGDLS and CDR2 YYNGEE. The CDR3 totals 17 residues. The CDR3 sequence: CASQRPPETGLTDTQYF. CDR3 sequence (DNA): TGTGCCAGCCAGCGCCCCCCGGAAACGGGACTCACAGATACGCAGTATTTT.

A single count supports this clone. This chain joins TRBV7-2 and TRBJ2-1; D not certain. The CDR3 has 14 amino acids. Trimming cost V 5 bases and J 0 bases, with 8 bases left between them. Germline V lookup: CDR1 SGHTA, CDR2 FQGNSA. CDR3 nucleotides: TGTGCCAGCAGCGTAGATTTCTCCTACAATGAGCAGTTCTTC. It is translated as CASSVDFSYNEQFF.

The genes are TRBV7-3 and TRBJ2-5; D might be TRBD1 or TRBD2, each matching 6 bases. Deletions cut 5 bases from V and 5 bases from J, with 12 bases between. There are 13 residues in the CDR3. CDR1 SGHTA and CDR2 FQGTGA come from the germline V gene. The CDR3 region has the DNA TGTGCCAGCAGCAGGGGGGCCGCGGAGACCCAGTACTTC. Amino acid sequence: CASSRGAAETQYF.

This clone was seen once. The chain employs TRBV28 and TRBJ1-4; TRBD1 matches 7 bases. The ends lost 8 bases at V and 0 bases at J; junction bases unmatched: 15. CDR1 is MDHEN, CDR2 SYDVKM, per germline. The CDR3 contains 18 residues. CDR3 region: CASWGDSPEGATNEKLFF. CDR3 coding DNA: TGTGCCAGCTGGGGGGACAGCCCCGAGGGAGCAACTAATGAAAAACTGTTTTTT.

The chain combines TRBV9 with TRBJ1-2; 8 nucleotides align to TRBD1. J gave up 2 bases and V 3 bases, and 0 bases lay outside the gene matches. This CDR3 contains 13 residues. Germline-derived CDR1 and CDR2 are SGDLS and YYNGEE. The DNA for the CDR3 is TGTGCCAGCAGCGGACAGGGGAACTATGGCTACACCTTC. It translates to CASSGQGNYGYTF.

This chain links TRBV11-2 with TRBJ2-2; TRBD1 aligns across 9 bases. This CDR3 has 17 amino acids. In germline, CDR1 is SGHAT, CDR2 FQNNGV. V was clipped by 7 bases and J by 5 bases; unmatched bases: 14. CDR3 DNA: TGTGCCAGCAACTGGAGACAGGGGGTAGTAATTACCGGGGAGCTGTTTTTT. It encodes CASNWRQGVVITGELFF.

The genes are TRBV7-9 and TRBJ1-4; 7 bases are shared with TRBD1. V gave up 3 bases and J gave up 4 bases; unmatched junction bases: 5. The CDR3 totals 15 residues. CDR1 and CDR2 from the germline V gene are SEHNR and FQNEAQ (reference sequence). CDR3 sequence reads: CASSFWGTVNEKLFF. The CDR3 bases are TGTGCCAGCAGCTTTTGGGGGACAGTTAATGAAAAACTGTTTTTT.

The V gene is TRBV6-6, the J gene TRBJ2-5; unclear D gene. The CDR3 is made up of 12 amino acids. V was shortened by 5 bases and J by 5 bases, with 9 bases between the two germline ends. In germline, CDR1 is MNHNY, CDR2 SVGAGI (reference sequence). CDR3 residues: CASSLIEETQYF. The CDR3 region has the DNA TGTGCCAGCAGTCTCATAGAGGAGACCCAGTACTTC.

V and J are TRBV2 and TRBJ2-7; D uncertain. Germline values: CDR1 SNHLY, CDR2 FYNNEI. CDR3 length equals 11 residues. V lost 6 bases and J 4 bases, leaving 7 bases between the germline ends. This chain's CDR3 is CASREIYEQYF. The DNA for the CDR3 is TGTGCCAGCAGAGAAATATACGAGCAGTACTTC.

The V call is TRBV7-9, the J call TRBJ2-3; 8 bases align to TRBD1. This CDR3 has 12 residues. Losses at the gene ends were 6 bases for V and 6 bases for J; bases not matched to a gene: 2. Germline CDR1 reads SEHNR; CDR2 reads FQNEAQ (reference sequence). The CDR3 protein is CASSQGADTQYF. CDR3 DNA: TGTGCCAGCAGTCAGGGGGCGGATACGCAGTATTTT.

This clone is judged large (0.1 to 1%). The chain links TRBV4-3 to TRBJ2-7; no clear D. Germline V lookup: CDR1 LGHNA, CDR2 YSLEER. Trimming pared 4 bases from V and 4 bases from J, leaving 11 bases between. The CDR3 length is 13 residues. In DNA form, the CDR3 reads TGCGCCAGCAGCCCGACCCTGGGGTACGAGCAGTACTTC. Its protein is CASSPTLGYEQYF.